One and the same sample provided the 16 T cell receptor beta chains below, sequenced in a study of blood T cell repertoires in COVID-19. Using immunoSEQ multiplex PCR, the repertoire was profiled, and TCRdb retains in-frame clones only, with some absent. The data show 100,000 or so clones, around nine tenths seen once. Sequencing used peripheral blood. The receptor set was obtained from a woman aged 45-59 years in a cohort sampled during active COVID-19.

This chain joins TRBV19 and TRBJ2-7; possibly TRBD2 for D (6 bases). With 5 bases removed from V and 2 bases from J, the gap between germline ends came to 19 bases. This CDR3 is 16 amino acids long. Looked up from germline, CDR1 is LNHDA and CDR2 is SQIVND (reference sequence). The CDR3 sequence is CASSHSGSAVTYEQYF. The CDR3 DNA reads TGTGCCAGTAGTCATTCCGGGAGCGCGGTCACCTACGAGCAGTACTTC.

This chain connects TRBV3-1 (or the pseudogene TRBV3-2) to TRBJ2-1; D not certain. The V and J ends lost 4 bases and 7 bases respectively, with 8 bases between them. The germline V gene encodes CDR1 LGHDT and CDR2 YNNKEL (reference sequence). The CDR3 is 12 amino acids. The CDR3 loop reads CASSLSSNEQFF. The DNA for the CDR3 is TGTGCCAGCAGCCTGAGCTCGAATGAGCAGTTCTTC.

The chain's CDR3 is CASSVRGTGSTDTQYF. CDR3 bases: TGTGCCAGCAGCGTAAGAGGGACAGGGTCCACAGATACGCAGTATTTT. The rearrangement joins TRBV9 to TRBJ2-3; 9 bases are shared with TRBD1. Germline V lookup: CDR1 SGDLS, CDR2 YYNGEE. The V gene end was trimmed by 1 base and the J gene end by 2 bases; junction bases not matched to a gene: 5. The length of the CDR3 is 16 residues. Together with reference TRBV9 and TRBJ2-3, the CDR3 gives the full variable domain: DSGVTQTPKHLITATGQRVTLRCSPRSGDLSVYWYQQSLDQGLQFLIQYYNGEERAKGNILERFSAQQFPDLHSELNLSSLELGDSALYFCASSVRGTGSTDTQYFGPGTRLTVL.

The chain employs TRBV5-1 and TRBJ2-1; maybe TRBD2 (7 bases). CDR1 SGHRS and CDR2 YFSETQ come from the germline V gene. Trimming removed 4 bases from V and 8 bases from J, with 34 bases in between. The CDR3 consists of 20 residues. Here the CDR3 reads CASSPAIRNRRGGGSDEQFF. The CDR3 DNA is TGCGCCAGCAGCCCCGCCATTCGAAACAGGAGGGGGGGCGGTTCGGATGAGCAGTTCTTC.

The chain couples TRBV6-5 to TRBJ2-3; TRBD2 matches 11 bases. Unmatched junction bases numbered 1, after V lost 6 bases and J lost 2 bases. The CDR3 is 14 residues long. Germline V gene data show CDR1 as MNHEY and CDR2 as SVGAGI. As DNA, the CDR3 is TGTGCCAGCAGGGGACTAGCGGACACAGATACGCAGTATTTT. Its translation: CASRGLADTDTQYF.

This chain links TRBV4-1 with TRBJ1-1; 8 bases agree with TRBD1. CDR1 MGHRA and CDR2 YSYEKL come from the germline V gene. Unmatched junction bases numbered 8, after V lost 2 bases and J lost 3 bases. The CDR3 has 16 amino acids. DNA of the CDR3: TGCGCCAGCAGCCAACAGGCAGGGGGCTTCTACACTGAAGCTTTCTTT. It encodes CASSQQAGGFYTEAFF.

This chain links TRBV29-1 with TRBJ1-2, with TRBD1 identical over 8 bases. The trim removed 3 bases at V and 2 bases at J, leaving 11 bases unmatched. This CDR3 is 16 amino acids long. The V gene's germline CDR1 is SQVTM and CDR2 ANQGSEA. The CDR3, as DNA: TGCAGCGTTGACCTCGGAGGACAGGGAGGGAACTATGGCTACACCTTC. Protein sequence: CSVDLGGQGGNYGYTF.

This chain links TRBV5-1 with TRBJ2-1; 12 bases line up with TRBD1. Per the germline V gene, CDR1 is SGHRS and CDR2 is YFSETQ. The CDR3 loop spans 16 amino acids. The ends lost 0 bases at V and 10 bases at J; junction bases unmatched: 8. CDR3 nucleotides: TGCGCCAGCAGCTTGGGGGCGGGACAGGGGGCACTCGAGCAGTTCTTC. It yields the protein CASSLGAGQGALEQFF.

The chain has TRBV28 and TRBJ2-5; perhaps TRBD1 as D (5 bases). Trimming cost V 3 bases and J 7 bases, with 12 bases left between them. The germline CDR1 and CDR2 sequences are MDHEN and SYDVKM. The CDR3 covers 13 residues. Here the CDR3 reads CASSFPGPGTQYF. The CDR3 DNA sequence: TGTGCCAGCAGTTTCCCAGGGCCAGGGACCCAGTACTTC. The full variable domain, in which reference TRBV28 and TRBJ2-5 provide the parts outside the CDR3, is DVKVTQSSRYLVKRTGEKVFLECVQDMDHENMFWYRQDPGLGLRLIYFSYDVKMKEKGDIPEGYSVSREKKERFSLILESASTNQTSMYLCASSFPGPGTQYFGPGTRLLVL.

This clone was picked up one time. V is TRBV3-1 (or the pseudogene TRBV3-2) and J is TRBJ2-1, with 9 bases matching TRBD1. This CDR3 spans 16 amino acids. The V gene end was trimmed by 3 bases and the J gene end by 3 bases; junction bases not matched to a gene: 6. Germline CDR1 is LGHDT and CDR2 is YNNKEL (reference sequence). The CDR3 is CASSHLGTGRYNEQFF. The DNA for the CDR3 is TGTGCCAGCAGCCATCTCGGGACAGGGCGCTACAATGAGCAGTTCTTC.

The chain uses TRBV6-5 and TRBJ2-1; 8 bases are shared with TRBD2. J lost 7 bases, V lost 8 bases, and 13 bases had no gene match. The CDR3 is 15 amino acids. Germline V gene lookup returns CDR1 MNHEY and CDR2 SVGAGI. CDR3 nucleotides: TGTGCCAGCGGATTCCGCGGGACTAGTTATAATGAGCAGTTCTTC. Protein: CASGFRGTSYNEQFF.

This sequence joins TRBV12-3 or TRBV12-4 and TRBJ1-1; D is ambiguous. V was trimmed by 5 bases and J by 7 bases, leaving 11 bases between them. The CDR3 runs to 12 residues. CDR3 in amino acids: CASSIGLNEAFF. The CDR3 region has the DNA TGTGCCAGCAGTATCGGACTTAATGAAGCTTTCTTT.

DNA of the CDR3: TGTGCCAGCAGCTTACCCGGGGGGCGTGGTACCGGGGAGCTGTTTTTT. This gives the protein CASSLPGGRGTGELFF. The chain joins TRBV11-3 to TRBJ2-2, with D possibly TRBD2 on 7 matching bases. Germline V CDR1 and CDR2: SGHNT, YENEEA. The CDR3 totals 16 residues. Trimming left V 2 bases short and J 5 bases short, with 15 bases between.

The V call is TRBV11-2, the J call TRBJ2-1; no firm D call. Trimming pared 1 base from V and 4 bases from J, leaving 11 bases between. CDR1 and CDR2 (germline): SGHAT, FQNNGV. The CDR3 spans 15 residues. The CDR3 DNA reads TGTGCCAGCAGCTTAGGTGACTTCGATTACAATGAGCAGTTCTTC. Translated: CASSLGDFDYNEQFF.

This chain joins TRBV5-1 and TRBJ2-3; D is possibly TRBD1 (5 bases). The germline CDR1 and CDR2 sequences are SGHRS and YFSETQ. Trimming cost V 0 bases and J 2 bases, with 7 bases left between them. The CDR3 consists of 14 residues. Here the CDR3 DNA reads TGCGCCAGCAGCTTGGAAGGGGTCACAGATACGCAGTATTTT. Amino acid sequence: CASSLEGVTDTQYF.

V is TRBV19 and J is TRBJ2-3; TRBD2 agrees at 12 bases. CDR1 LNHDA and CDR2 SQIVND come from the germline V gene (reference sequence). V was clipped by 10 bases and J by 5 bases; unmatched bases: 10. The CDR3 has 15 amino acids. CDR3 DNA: TGTGCCACCCGAGTCGGACTAGCGGGACTAGATACGCAGTATTTT. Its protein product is CATRVGLAGLDTQYF.